These 27 T cell receptor beta chains originate from one sample sequenced in a study of Ad26.COV2.S vaccination and SARS-CoV-2 variants. Some clones are missing from TCRdb's copy, which holds only in-frame ones; the method was immunoSEQ multiplex PCR. This table has approximately 240,000 clones, over 75% appearing once. Treatment here: approximately 18 received Ad26.COV2.S at low or high dose, single or two shots; 5 received placebo; per-sample allocation not given. Samples analyzed were those drawn on day 63 after the first vaccine or placebo injection. This specimen was peripheral blood, taken in a trial of Ad26.COV2.S vaccine versus placebo. Receptors originate from a person aged 18-65 years who received the Ad26.COV2.S COVID-19 vaccine or a placebo.

V and J are TRBV11-3 and TRBJ2-7, with TRBD1 as a possible D gene (5 bases). The CDR3 totals 14 residues. Germline CDR1 and CDR2: SGHNT and YENEEA. V was shortened by 2 bases and J by 0 bases, with 8 bases between the two germline ends. This CDR3 reads CASSLTGSSYEQYF. The DNA for the CDR3 is TGTGCCAGCAGCTTAACAGGTTCCTCCTACGAGCAGTACTTC. The full variable domain, in which reference TRBV11-3 and TRBJ2-7 provide the parts outside the CDR3, is EAGVVQSPRYKIIEKKQPVAFWCNPISGHNTLYWYLQNLGQGPELLIRYENEEAVDDSQLPKDRFSAERLKGVDSTLKIQPAELGDSAVYLCASSLTGSSYEQYFGPGTRLTVT.

This chain links TRBV25-1 with TRBJ2-2; tentatively, D is TRBD1 (5 bases). Trimming cost V 3 bases and J 6 bases, with 20 bases left between them. The CDR3 length is 17 residues. Germline CDR1 and CDR2: MGHDK and SYGVNS. CDR3 sequence reads: CASSDHAQGWGSGELFF. DNA of the CDR3: TGTGCCAGCAGTGATCATGCGCAGGGTTGGGGTTCCGGGGAGCTGTTTTTT. The complete variable domain, with remaining parts taken from reference TRBV25-1 and TRBJ2-2, reads EADIYQTPRYLVIGTGKKITLECSQTMGHDKMYWYQQDPGMELHLIHYSYGVNSTEKGDLSSESTVSRIRTEHFPLTLESARPSHTSQYLCASSDHAQGWGSGELFFGEGSRLTVL.

The chain links TRBV6-6 to TRBJ2-2; 9 bases are a match to TRBD2. This CDR3 is built from 18 residues. The germline gives CDR1 MNHNY, CDR2 SVGAGI (reference sequence). The V segment lost 6 bases and the J segment 0 bases; nucleotides outside the gene matches: 11. CDR3 region: CASSRGSGGFANTGELFF. CDR3 sequence (DNA): TGTGCCAGCAGCCGAGGGAGCGGGGGGTTCGCGAACACCGGGGAGCTGTTTTTT.

This clone appeared a single time. V usage is TRBV7-6 and J usage is TRBJ2-2; TRBD1 matches at 7 bases. The CDR3 is 15 amino acids. CDR1 is SGHVS, CDR2 FNYEAQ, per germline. Trimming took 5 bases from V and 4 from J; bases not matched to a gene: 7. The CDR3 loop reads CASSHGTAVTGELFF. The CDR3 bases are TGTGCCAGCAGCCACGGGACAGCCGTCACCGGGGAGCTGTTTTTT.

This chain links TRBV7-2 with TRBJ2-7; D remains ambiguous. The CDR3 sequence is 14 residues long. The germline V gene has CDR1 SGHTA and CDR2 FQGNSA. The V and J ends lost 3 bases and 2 bases respectively, with 11 bases between them. The CDR3: CASSLRLTPYEQYF. CDR3 coding DNA: TGTGCCAGCAGCTTGAGACTGACCCCCTACGAGCAGTACTTC.

The chain carries TRBV18 and TRBJ1-5, with 7 bases fitting TRBD1. This CDR3 has 16 amino acids. V trimming: 3 bases; J trimming: 0 bases; junction bases outside the gene matches: 5. From germline, CDR1 is KGHSH and CDR2 LQKENI. CDR3 residues: CASSPTQGNSNQPQHF. DNA of the CDR3: TGTGCCAGCTCACCCACACAGGGGAATAGCAATCAGCCCCAGCATTTT. Full variable domain (rest looked up from reference TRBV18 and TRBJ1-5): NAGVMQNPRHLVRRRGQEARLRCSPMKGHSHVYWYRQLPEEGLKFMVYLQKENIIDESGMPKERFSAEFPKEGPSILRIQQVVRGDSAAYFCASSPTQGNSNQPQHFGDGTRLSIL.

This chain connects TRBV5-4 to TRBJ1-1; TRBD1 might be the D (5 bases). V lost 0 bases and J 1 base, leaving 10 bases between the germline ends. CDR3 size: 15 residues. Germline assignment: CDR1 SGHNT and CDR2 YYREEE (reference sequence). CDR3 region: CASSLAGTANTEAFF. CDR3 DNA sequence: TGTGCCAGCAGCTTGGCCGGGACGGCGAACACTGAAGCTTTCTTT.

The genes are TRBV9 and TRBJ2-3; D possibly uses TRBD1 or TRBD2 (5 bases each). The length of the CDR3 is 15 residues. Trimming shortened V by 4 bases and J by 0 bases, and 12 bases separated the two germline ends. Germline V lookup: CDR1 SGDLS, CDR2 YYNGEE. The CDR3 sequence: CASSYPGRSTDTQYF. The CDR3 DNA reads as TGTGCCAGCAGCTACCCGGGACGGAGCACAGATACGCAGTATTTT.

The chain couples TRBV14 to TRBJ1-3; 8 nucleotides align to TRBD1. The CDR3 sequence is 18 residues long. Germline CDR1 SGHDN, CDR2 FVKESK. V was pared by 0 bases and J by 1 base, with 8 bases of the junction left unmatched. CDR3 sequence: CASSQDHYRGESGNTIYF. CDR3 coding DNA: TGTGCCAGCAGCCAAGATCATTACAGGGGGGAATCTGGAAACACCATATATTTT.

The J gene is TRBJ2-1, the V gene TRBV7-9, with 8 bases aligning to TRBD2. The germline CDR1 and CDR2 sequences are SEHNR and FQNEAQ (reference sequence). V lost 3 bases and J lost 0; bases outside the gene matches: 4. The CDR3 is made up of 16 amino acids. The CDR3 nucleotides read TGTGCCAGCAGCTTTCCTAGCGGGCCCTCCTACAATGAGCAGTTCTTC. It encodes CASSFPSGPSYNEQFF.

The table lists this clone with a few counts. The chain employs TRBV28 and TRBJ1-1, with TRBD1 as a possible D gene (6 bases). The germline gives CDR1 MDHEN, CDR2 SYDVKM. CDR3 length: 14 residues. The V end was cut by 5 bases, the J end by 4 bases, with 14 bases between. Written as DNA, the CDR3 is TGTGCCAGCAGTCTGACAGGACTGCGCACTGAAGCTTTCTTT. The encoded protein is CASSLTGLRTEAFF.

The chain's CDR3 is CASSFLAGGTDTQYF. The CDR3 DNA sequence: TGTGCCAGCAGTTTTCTAGCGGGGGGCACAGATACGCAGTATTTT. The chain links TRBV27 to TRBJ2-3, with TRBD2 matching over 10 bases. The CDR3 sequence is 15 residues long. Trimming removed 3 bases from V and 1 base from J; junction bases left unmatched: 1. CDR1 and CDR2 (germline): MNHEY, SMNVEV (reference sequence).

The chain combines TRBV28 with TRBJ1-1; possibly TRBD1 for D (5 bases). The germline V gene encodes CDR1 MDHEN and CDR2 SYDVKM. V lost 4 bases, J lost 7 bases, and 16 bases lay in between. CDR3 length: 14 residues. The CDR3 reads CASSSIGTRVEAFF. DNA for the CDR3: TGTGCCAGCAGTTCCATCGGGACCCGTGTTGAAGCTTTCTTT.

The chain carries TRBV9 and TRBJ2-7; D ambiguous. Trimming took off 0 bases at V and 2 bases at J, with 9 bases between the two ends. Germline assignment: CDR1 SGDLS and CDR2 YYNGEE. The CDR3 runs to 14 residues. The CDR3 region has the DNA TGTGCCAGCAGCGTAGGAACTGAAACCTACGAGCAGTACTTC. Protein product: CASSVGTETYEQYF.

The chain links TRBV7-9 to TRBJ2-6, with TRBD1 as a possible D gene (5 bases). Trimming cost V 0 bases and J 4 bases, with 10 bases left between them. Per the germline V gene, CDR1 is SEHNR and CDR2 is FQNEAQ (reference sequence). CDR3 length: 16 amino acids. Here the CDR3 reads CASSLAGRAGANVLTF. CDR3 DNA sequence: TGTGCCAGCAGCTTAGCCGGCAGGGCGGGGGCCAACGTCCTGACTTTC.

This chain joins TRBV12-5 and TRBJ2-2, with D maybe TRBD2 (6 bases). V was shortened by 0 bases and J by 1 base, with 9 bases between the two germline ends. Per germline, CDR1 LGHNT and CDR2 FRNRAP. The CDR3 loop spans 16 amino acids. The DNA of the CDR3 is TGTGCTAGTGGTTTGGTGGGGACTGGGAACACCGGGGAGCTGTTTTTT. It translates to CASGLVGTGNTGELFF.

V and J are TRBV14 and TRBJ2-7; D is possibly TRBD1 or TRBD2 (6 bases each). The CDR3 consists of 17 residues. Germline loops: CDR1 SGHDN, CDR2 FVKESK. V lost 0 bases to trimming and J lost 2 bases, with 17 bases between them. Written as DNA, the CDR3 is TGTGCCAGCAGCCAAGATTCAGTCCGGGGGCTCACCTACGAGCAGTACTTC. It encodes CASSQDSVRGLTYEQYF. Full variable domain (outside the CDR3, taken from reference TRBV14 and TRBJ2-7): EAGVTQFPSHSVIEKGQTVTLRCDPISGHDNLYWYRRVMGKEIKFLLHFVKESKQDESGMPNNRFLAERTGGTYSTLKVQPAELEDSGVYFCASSQDSVRGLTYEQYFGPGTRLTVT.

A single count supports this clone. The rearrangement joins TRBV7-3 to TRBJ2-7; the match to TRBD2 covers 9 bases. CDR3 size: 15 residues. The trim removed 4 bases at V and 2 bases at J, leaving 6 bases unmatched. CDR1 and CDR2 from the germline V gene are SGHTA and FQGTGA. The CDR3 loop reads CASSSASGAAYEQYF. The CDR3 DNA sequence: TGTGCCAGCAGCTCCGCTAGCGGGGCCGCCTACGAGCAGTACTTC.

The CDR3: CASSLAGNEKLFF. DNA for the CDR3: TGTGCCAGCAGCTTAGCAGGGAATGAAAAACTGTTTTTT. The chain couples TRBV7-8 to TRBJ1-4, with D unresolved. Trimming cost V 0 bases and J 5 bases, with 4 bases left between them. Germline V CDR1 and CDR2: SGHVS, FQNEAQ. CDR3 length equals 13 residues.

This chain joins TRBV7-2 and TRBJ2-5; D remains ambiguous. This CDR3 has 15 amino acids. Germline-derived CDR1 and CDR2 are SGHTA and FQGNSA. Trimming took 3 bases from V and 1 from J, leaving 12 bases between them. CDR3 in DNA: TGTGCCAGCAGCTTTCGAACAGATGTCCAAGAGACCCAGTACTTC. This translates into CASSFRTDVQETQYF.

The CDR3 DNA sequence: TGTGCCAGCAGCTTGGAACAGGGGGGGTCCTACGAGCAGTACTTC. It specifies CASSLEQGGSYEQYF. This sequence joins TRBV5-8 and TRBJ2-7, with a possible D match to TRBD1 (8 bases). Per germline, CDR1 SGHTS and CDR2 YDEGEE. This CDR3 region has 15 residues. V lost 0 bases and J 1 base, leaving 11 bases between the germline ends. Full variable domain (missing parts from reference TRBV5-8 and TRBJ2-7): EAGVTQSPTHLIKTRGQQATLRCSPISGHTSVYWYQQALGLGLQFLLWYDEGEERNRGNFPPRFSGRQFPNYSSELNVNALELEDSALYLCASSLEQGGSYEQYFGPGTRLTVT.

Worth noting for this clone: A much larger clone differs by one base, so this may be a read error. The genes are TRBV5-4 and TRBJ1-1; the D is unclear. Germline V gene lookup returns CDR1 SGHNT and CDR2 YYREEE (reference sequence). The CDR3 sequence is 13 residues long. V was clipped by 0 bases and J by 1 base, with 4 bases between them. This CDR3 reads CASSLGENTEAFF. CDR3 sequence (DNA): TGTGCCAGCAGCTTGGGGGAGAACACTGAAGCTTTCTTT. Using reference TRBV5-4 and TRBJ1-1 for the parts outside the CDR3, the full variable domain is ETGVTQSPTHLIKTRGQQVTLRCSSQSGHNTVSWYQQALGQGPQFIFQYYREEENGRGNFPPRFSGLQFPNYSSELNVNALELDDSALYLCASSLGENTEAFFGQGTRLTVV.

The chain combines TRBV5-1 with TRBJ1-5; TRBD1 might be the D (5 bases). Germline lookup yields CDR1 SGHRS and CDR2 YFSETQ. Trimming stripped 3 bases from V and 0 bases from J, with 10 bases between. This CDR3 region has 15 residues. CDR3 bases: TGCGCCAGCAGCTCCAATGGGGCTAGCAATCAGCCCCAGCATTTT. This codes for CASSSNGASNQPQHF.

The chain links TRBV5-1 to TRBJ2-6; perhaps TRBD1 as D (6 bases). CDR1 SGHRS and CDR2 YFSETQ come from the germline V gene. The V and J ends lost 4 bases and 0 bases respectively, with 14 bases between them. CDR3 size: 17 residues. CDR3 amino acids: CASSGSGTHSGANVLTF. CDR3 nucleotide sequence: TGCGCCAGCAGCGGGTCCGGGACACACTCTGGGGCCAACGTCCTGACTTTC.

This clone was picked up a small number of times. The V and J genes are TRBV21-1 and TRBJ2-7; TRBD1, the table's D call, was not compared with the DNA. TRBV21-1 is designated a pseudogene. This CDR3 region has 15 residues. This chain's CDR3 is CASSKAGQGAYEQYF. The CDR3 DNA follows: TGTGCCAGCAGCAAAGCGGGACAGGGGGCCTACGAGCAGTACTTC.

The V gene is TRBV5-4, the J gene TRBJ2-6; tentative D call: TRBD1 (6 bases). CDR1 and CDR2 (germline): SGHNT, YYREEE (reference sequence). The length of the CDR3 is 18 residues. V gave up 1 base and J gave up 0 bases, with 14 bases separating them. The CDR3 DNA sequence: TGTGCCAGCAGCTTGTTGGGGACAACCCTCTCTGGGGCCAACGTCCTGACTTTC. Translation: CASSLLGTTLSGANVLTF.

This clone was detected only once. The chain employs TRBV28 and TRBJ1-1; D is perhaps TRBD1 (6 bases). Trimming pared 6 bases from V and 5 bases from J, leaving 16 bases between. CDR3 length: 14 amino acids. Germline V gene sequence: CDR1 MDHEN, CDR2 SYDVKM. The CDR3 loop is CASSSGAAWTEAFF. CDR3 coding DNA: TGTGCCAGCAGCTCAGGGGCAGCATGGACTGAAGCTTTCTTT.